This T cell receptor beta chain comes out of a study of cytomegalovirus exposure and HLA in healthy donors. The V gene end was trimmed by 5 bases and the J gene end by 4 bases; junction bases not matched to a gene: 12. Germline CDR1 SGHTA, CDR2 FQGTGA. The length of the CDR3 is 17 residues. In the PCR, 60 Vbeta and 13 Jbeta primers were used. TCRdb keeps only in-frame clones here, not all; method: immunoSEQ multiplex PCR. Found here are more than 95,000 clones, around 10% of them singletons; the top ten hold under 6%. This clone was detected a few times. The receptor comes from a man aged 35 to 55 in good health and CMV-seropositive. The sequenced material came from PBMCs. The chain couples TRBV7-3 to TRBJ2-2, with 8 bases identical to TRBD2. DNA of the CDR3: TGTGCCAGCAGCCCCGCTGGGGCGGGAGGCGGCACCGGGGAGCTGTTTTTT. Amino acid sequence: CASSPAGAGGGTGELFF.